This T cell receptor beta chain comes out of a study of PD-L1 blockade in urothelial cancer. About the research overall: Men with urothelial cancer arising in the bladder made up about 85% of the roughly 29 patients. Blood was evaluated 3 weeks (second dose) and 6 weeks after therapy began. Regarding the study as a whole: In blood sampled pretreatment, TCR clonality below the median predicted better survival.

Here immunoSEQ multiplex PCR was the method, and the copy in TCRdb shows in-frame clones only, minus some. The sample has about 74,000 clones, 90% seen once. This clone was counted once. Its antigen is still unknown. Time point: pretreatment peripheral blood. Trimming removed 3 bases at V and 6 bases at J, with 17 bases between. CDR1 and CDR2 from the germline V gene are SQVTM and ANQGSEA. The CDR3 has 14 residues. The chain carries TRBV29-1 and TRBJ1-2; possible D gene TRBD1, 5 bases. This receptor was identified in a man between 65 and 85 years old with urothelial cancer. The material sequenced was PBMCs, taken around atezolizumab (anti-PD-L1) treatment. The DNA for the CDR3 is TGCAGCGTTGATAGTCGGGGGGTAATGGATGGCTACACCTTC. Amino acid sequence: CSVDSRGVMDGYTF.